This TCR beta chain was found in a study of blood T cell repertoires in COVID-19. About the research overall: Samples representing acute and convalescent COVID-19 were sourced from the United States, Italy and Spain. From T cells, B-cell-depleted T cells, or PBMCs came the material, which was cDNA or gDNA.

Per the authors' pipeline: Using reference gene primer amplification, nucleated cell counts were estimated. Profiled with immunoSEQ multiplex PCR; TCRdb holds only in-frame clones, not every one. V, J and clone size are those of that table, while D and trimming were read from the DNA. The sample records 90,000 to 120,000 clones, 75% to 95% being singletons. Germline V gene sequence: CDR1 SGHVS, CDR2 FQNEAQ. This CDR3 has 21 residues. V was clipped by 2 bases and J by 2 bases; unmatched bases: 21. The rearrangement uses TRBV7-8 and TRBJ2-7, with TRBD1 matching 10 bases. This receptor was obtained from a woman aged 25 to 39 with acute or convalescent COVID-19. The material sequenced was peripheral blood. The CDR3 DNA is TGTGCCAGCAGCTTATTAAGGTTCGCGACAGGGGGCGACCCCGTTACCTACGAGCAGTACTTC. Protein product: CASSLLRFATGGDPVTYEQYF.